This T cell receptor (beta chain) was sequenced for a study of PD-1 and CTLA-4 blockade in melanoma. Sequencing was performed with immunoSEQ multiplex PCR; in TCRdb, only in-frame clones are kept and a portion is missing. Seen here are tens of thousands of clones, more than 70% observed once, and the top ten hold 7.8%. CDR3 length: 12 residues. V lost 4 bases and J 3 bases, leaving 6 bases between the germline ends. CDR1 is MNHEY and CDR2 is SVGEGT in the germline V gene. The chain combines TRBV6-2 or TRBV6-3 with TRBJ1-1; D unclear. Sequencing was performed on CD8+ T cells from peripheral blood, taken before anti-PD-1 treatment. This receptor was obtained from a human donor with melanoma. CDR3 in amino acids: CASSSGYTEAFF. The CDR3 bases are TGTGCCAGCAGTTCGGGTTACACTGAAGCTTTCTTT.